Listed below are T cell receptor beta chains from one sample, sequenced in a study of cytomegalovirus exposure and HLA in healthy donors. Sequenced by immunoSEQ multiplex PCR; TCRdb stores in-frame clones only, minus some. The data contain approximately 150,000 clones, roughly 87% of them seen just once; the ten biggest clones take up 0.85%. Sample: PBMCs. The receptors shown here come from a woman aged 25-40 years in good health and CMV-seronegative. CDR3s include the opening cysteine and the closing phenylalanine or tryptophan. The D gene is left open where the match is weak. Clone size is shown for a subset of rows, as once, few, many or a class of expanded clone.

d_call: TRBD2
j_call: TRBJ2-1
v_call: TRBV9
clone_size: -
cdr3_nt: TGTGCCAGCAGCGCGACCGGGGGGGCCGTGGGAAATGAGCAGTTCTTC
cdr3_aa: CASSATGGAVGNEQFF

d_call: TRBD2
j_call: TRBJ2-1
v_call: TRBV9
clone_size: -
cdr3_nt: TGTGCCAGCAGCGTCGTGACGGGGGGGAACAATGAGCAGTTCTTC
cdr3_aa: CASSVVTGGNNEQFF

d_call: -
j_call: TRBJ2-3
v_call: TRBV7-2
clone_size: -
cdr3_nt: TGTGCCAGCAGCTTAAGTAGTACTAGCACAGATACGCAGTATTTT
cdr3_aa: CASSLSSTSTDTQYF

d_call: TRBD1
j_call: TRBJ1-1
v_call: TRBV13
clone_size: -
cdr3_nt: TGTGCCAGCAGCTTCGGACAGGGGAGAGTTGAAGCTTTCTTT
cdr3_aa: CASSFGQGRVEAFF

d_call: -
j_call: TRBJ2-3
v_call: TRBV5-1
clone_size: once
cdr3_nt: TGCGCCAGCAGCTGGGGTGGGTTGGGAGGAGATACGCAGTATTTT
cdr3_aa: CASSWGGLGGDTQYF

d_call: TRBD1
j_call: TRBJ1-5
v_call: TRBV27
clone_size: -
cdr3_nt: TGTGCCAGCAGAACAGGGGTTAATCAGCCCCAGCATTTT
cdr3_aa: CASRTGVNQPQHF

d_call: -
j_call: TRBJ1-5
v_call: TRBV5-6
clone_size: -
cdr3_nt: TGTGCCAGCACTTACTGGAGGGGCGGCAATCAGCCCCAGCATTTT
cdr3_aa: CASTYWRGGNQPQHF

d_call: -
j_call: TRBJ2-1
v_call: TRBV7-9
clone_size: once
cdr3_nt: TGTGCCAGCAGCTCCGAGGTCAGCTCCTACAATGAGCAGTTCTTC
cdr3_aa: CASSSEVSSYNEQFF

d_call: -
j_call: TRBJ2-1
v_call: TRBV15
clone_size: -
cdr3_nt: TGTGCCACCAGCAGACCCCAGGGGTGGAGAAGTCCCTACAATGAGCAGTTCTTC
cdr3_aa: CATSRPQGWRSPYNEQFF

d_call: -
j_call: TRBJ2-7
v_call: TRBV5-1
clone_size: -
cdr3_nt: TGCGCCAGCAGCCCGGACATTTCCTACGAGCAGTACTTC
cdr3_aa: CASSPDISYEQYF

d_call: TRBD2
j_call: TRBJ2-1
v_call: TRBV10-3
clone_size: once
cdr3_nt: TGTGCCATCGGGGGGACCGGGGGGTACAATGAGCAGTTCTTC
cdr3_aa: CAIGGTGGYNEQFF

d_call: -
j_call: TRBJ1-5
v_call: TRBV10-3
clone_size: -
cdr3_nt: TGTGCCACGTCCCCGGGAGGTGGCGGCAATCAGCCCCAGCATTTT
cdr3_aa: CATSPGGGGNQPQHF

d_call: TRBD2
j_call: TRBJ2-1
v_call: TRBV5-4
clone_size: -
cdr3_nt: TGTGCCAGCAGCCCCACTTGGGCTAGCGGAACCTACAATGAGCAGTTCTTC
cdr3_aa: CASSPTWASGTYNEQFF

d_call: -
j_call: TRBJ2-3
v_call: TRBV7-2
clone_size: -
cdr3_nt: TGTGCCAGCAGCGTAAACTCGGCAGATACGCAGTATTTT
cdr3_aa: CASSVNSADTQYF

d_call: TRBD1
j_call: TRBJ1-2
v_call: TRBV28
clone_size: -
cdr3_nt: TGTGCCAGCAGCCCGACAGGGGGCGATGGCTACACCTTC
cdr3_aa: CASSPTGGDGYTF

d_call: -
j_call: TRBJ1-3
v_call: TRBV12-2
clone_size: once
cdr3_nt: TGTGCAACCTTGGCTAGAGGTCCGGGAAACACCATATATTTT
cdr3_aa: CATLARGPGNTIYF

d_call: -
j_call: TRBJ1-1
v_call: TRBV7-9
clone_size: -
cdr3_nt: TGTGCCAGCAGCTTAGCTCGGACACTGAACACTGAAGCTTTCTTT
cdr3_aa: CASSLARTLNTEAFF

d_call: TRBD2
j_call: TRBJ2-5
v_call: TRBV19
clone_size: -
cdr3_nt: TGTGCCAGTAGTATGGGACTAGCGGGAGAAGGGGAGACCCAGTACTTC
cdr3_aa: CASSMGLAGEGETQYF

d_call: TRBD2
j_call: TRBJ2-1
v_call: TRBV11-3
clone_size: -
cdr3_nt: TGTGCCAGCAGCTTAGGACTAGCAGTAGGCGAGCAGTTCTTC
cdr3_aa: CASSLGLAVGEQFF

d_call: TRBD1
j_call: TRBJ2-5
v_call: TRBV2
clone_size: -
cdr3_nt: TGTGCCAGCAGTGAAGATCAGGGGGTCAAAGAGACCCAGTACTTC
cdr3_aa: CASSEDQGVKETQYF

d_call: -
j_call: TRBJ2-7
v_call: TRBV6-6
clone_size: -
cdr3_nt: TGTGCCAGCACAGACAGCTCCTACGAGCAGTACTTC
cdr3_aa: CASTDSSYEQYF

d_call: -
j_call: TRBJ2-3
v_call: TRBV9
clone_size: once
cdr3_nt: TGTGCCAGCAGCGTAGGGGCGGGTCTCACAGATACGCAGTATTTT
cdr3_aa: CASSVGAGLTDTQYF

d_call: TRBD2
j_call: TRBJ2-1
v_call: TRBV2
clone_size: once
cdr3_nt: TGTGCCAGCGGGACCCTTCGGGCTAGCGGGACCTACAATGAGCAGTTCTTC
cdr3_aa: CASGTLRASGTYNEQFF

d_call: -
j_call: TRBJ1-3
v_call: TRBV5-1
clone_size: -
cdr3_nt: TGCGCCAGCAGCTTGGCGGGTCTAACTGGAAACACCATATATTTT
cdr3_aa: CASSLAGLTGNTIYF

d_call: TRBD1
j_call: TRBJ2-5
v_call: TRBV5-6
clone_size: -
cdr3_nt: TGTGCCAGCAGCTTCCGACAGGGACAGCGCTTCTCAGAGACCCAGTACTTC
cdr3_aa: CASSFRQGQRFSETQYF

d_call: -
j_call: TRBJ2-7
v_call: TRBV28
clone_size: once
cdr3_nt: TGTGCCAGCAGTCCCCCCAGTCAGGTTCTCTACGAGCAGTACTTC
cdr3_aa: CASSPPSQVLYEQYF

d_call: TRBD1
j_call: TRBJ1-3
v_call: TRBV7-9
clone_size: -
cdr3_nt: TGTGCCAGCAGCCACAGGGGTACTGGAAACACCATATATTTT
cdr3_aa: CASSHRGTGNTIYF

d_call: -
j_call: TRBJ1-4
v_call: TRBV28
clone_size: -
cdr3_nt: TGTGCCAGCAGTTTTTGGGGGGCAACTAATGAAAAACTGTTTTTT
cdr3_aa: CASSFWGATNEKLFF

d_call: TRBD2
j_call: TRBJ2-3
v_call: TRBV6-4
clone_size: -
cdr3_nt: TGTGCCAGTTCACTAGCGGGGGAGACAGATACGCAGTATTTT
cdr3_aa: CASSLAGETDTQYF

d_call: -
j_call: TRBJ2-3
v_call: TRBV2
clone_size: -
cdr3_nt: TGTGCCAGCGCCGAACTAGCTAGTGTTTGGGATACGCAGTATTTT
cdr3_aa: CASAELASVWDTQYF

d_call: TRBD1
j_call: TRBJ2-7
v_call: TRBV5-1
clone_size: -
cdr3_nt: TGCGCCAGCTCGACAGGGGCTTACTACGAGCAGTACTTC
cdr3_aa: CASSTGAYYEQYF

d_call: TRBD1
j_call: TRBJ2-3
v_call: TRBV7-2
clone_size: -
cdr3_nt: TGTGCCAGCAGCTTAGGACAGGGGTATCCCCCAGATACGCAGTATTTT
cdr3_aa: CASSLGQGYPPDTQYF

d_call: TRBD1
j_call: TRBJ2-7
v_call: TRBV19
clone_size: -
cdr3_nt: TGTGCCAGTAGTATCGGGACAGGGCGGCGGGAGCAGTACTTC
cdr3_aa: CASSIGTGRREQYF

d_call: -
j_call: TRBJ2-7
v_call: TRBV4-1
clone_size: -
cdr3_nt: TGCGCCAGCAGCCGATCCGAGGTAGACGAGCAGTACTTC
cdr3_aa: CASSRSEVDEQYF

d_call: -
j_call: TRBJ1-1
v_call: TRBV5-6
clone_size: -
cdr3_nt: TGTGCCAGCAGCTTTAGGGGGACCTCGGGCACTGAAGCTTTCTTT
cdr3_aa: CASSFRGTSGTEAFF

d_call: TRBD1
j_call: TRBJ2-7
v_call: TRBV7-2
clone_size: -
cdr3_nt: TGTGCCAGCAGCATGGGACAGGGTCTAGGCGAGCAGTACTTC
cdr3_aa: CASSMGQGLGEQYF

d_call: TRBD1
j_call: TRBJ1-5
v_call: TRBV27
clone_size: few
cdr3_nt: TGTGCCAGCAGTACCGGGACAGGGAATCAGCCCCAGCATTTT
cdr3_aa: CASSTGTGNQPQHF

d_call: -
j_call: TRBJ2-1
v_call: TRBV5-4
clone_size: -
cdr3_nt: TGTGCCAGCAGCTTGGGGAACCGGGACAAGGAGTTCTTC
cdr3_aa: CASSLGNRDKEFF

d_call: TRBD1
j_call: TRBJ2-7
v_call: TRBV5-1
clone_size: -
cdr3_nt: TGCGCCAGCAGCTTATCTTCCCCGGACAGGGGTTTCTACGAGCAGTACTTC
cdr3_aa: CASSLSSPDRGFYEQYF

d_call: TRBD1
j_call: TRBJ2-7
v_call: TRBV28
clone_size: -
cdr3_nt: TGTGCCAGCAGTGTGCCCGGGACAGGGGGATACGAGCAGTACTTC
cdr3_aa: CASSVPGTGGYEQYF